The TCR beta chain described here comes from a study of identical twins. Points from the study as a whole: Modelling approaches yielded underestimates of out-of-frame TCR alpha sharing between monozygotic twins. Beta out-of-frame twin sharing showed a weaker excess. Findings depended on cross-sectional statistics rather than tracking the same donors.

Looked up from germline, CDR1 is MNHEY and CDR2 is SVGEGT. The CDR3 is 11 residues long. The V end was cut by 2 bases, the J end by 9 bases, with 5 bases between. About this clonotype: Antigen: not known.

MiXCR was run by TCRdb on the 5' RACE reads, yielding one entry per CDR3 protein. The sample has 450,000 to 650,000 distinct CDR3 sequences, more than 9% seen once; the top ten hold around 3.1%. Separately, the same data were catalogued under a study of yellow fever vaccine responses in identical twins.

Material: PBMCs. The receptor was derived from a woman under 30 in good health. This chain uses TRBV6-2 or TRBV6-3 with TRBJ2-1; D unresolved. DNA of the CDR3: TGTGCCAGCAGTTACGTGGCTGAGCAGTTCTTC. Translating gives CASSYVAEQFF.